One and the same sample provided the 17 T cell receptor beta chains below, sequenced in a study of shared clonotypes between healthy human individuals. Clones were read by immunoSEQ multiplex PCR, and TCRdb kept only the in-frame ones, dropping some. Here the sample spans about 1.1 million clones, approximately 80% being singletons. The sample comprised memory CD4+ T cells from PBMCs. The sample's subset: CD45RA-negative fraction. Receptors were obtained from a man aged 18-30 years in good health. Some clones in this sample may be carry-over from other donors' samples.

The chain combines TRBV28 with TRBJ1-2, with 7 bases lining up with TRBD1. This CDR3 is built from 14 residues. Trimming removed 6 bases from V and 3 bases from J; junction bases left unmatched: 7. Germline V CDR1 and CDR2: MDHEN, SYDVKM. CDR3 residues: CASSWRDSYYGYTF. The CDR3 DNA is TGTGCCAGCAGCTGGAGGGACAGCTACTATGGCTACACCTTC.

This sequence joins TRBV7-3 and TRBJ2-5; D may be TRBD1 (5 bases). Germline CDR1 SGHTA, CDR2 FQGTGA. The CDR3 is 13 amino acids. V gave up 3 bases and J gave up 3 bases, with 8 bases separating them. CDR3 DNA: TGTGCCAGCAGCTTCAGCAGGGAAGAGACCCAGTACTTC. This sequence encodes CASSFSREETQYF.

The V call is TRBV28, the J call TRBJ1-3, with no clear D. The germline gives CDR1 MDHEN, CDR2 SYDVKM. CDR3 length: 13 residues. The V and J ends lost 11 bases and 2 bases respectively, with 13 bases between them. The CDR3 nucleotides read TGTGCCGGAGGGTCACTGACTGGAAACACCATATATTTT. Residues: CAGGSLTGNTIYF.

This clone was seen at least ten times. The V call is TRBV21-1, the J call TRBJ1-5; the DNA was not compared with TRBD1, the D call given in the table. TRBV21-1 is a pseudogene segment. CDR3 length equals 13 residues. Here the CDR3 reads CASSNRGVQPQHF. The CDR3 region has the DNA TGTGCCAGCAGCAACAGGGGCGTTCAGCCCCAGCATTTT.

This clone was seen a handful of times. V is TRBV5-8 and J is TRBJ2-7, with TRBD1 matching 9 bases. The CDR3 is 15 amino acids. Germline V gene sequence: CDR1 SGHTS, CDR2 YDEGEE. V lost 1 base, J lost 1 base, and 3 bases stayed unmatched. The CDR3: CASSLIGTGSYEQYF. DNA of the CDR3: TGTGCCAGCAGCTTGATTGGGACAGGGTCCTACGAGCAGTACTTC.

V usage is TRBV29-1 and J usage is TRBJ2-5, with 7 bases lining up with TRBD2. Looked up from germline, CDR1 is SQVTM and CDR2 is ANQGSEA. The CDR3 sequence is 12 residues long. J lost 4 bases, V lost 5 bases, and 4 bases had no gene match. CDR3 protein: CSVREGTETQYF. CDR3 sequence (DNA): TGCAGCGTTAGGGAGGGGACAGAGACCCAGTACTTC.

This clone has at least ten counts. This chain uses TRBV5-1 with TRBJ1-4; TRBD1 matches 10 bases. Per the germline V gene, CDR1 is SGHRS and CDR2 is YFSETQ. The CDR3 totals 14 residues. V trimming: 4 bases; J trimming: 7 bases; junction bases outside the gene matches: 4. The CDR3 nucleotides are TGCGCCAGCAGCATTGGGACAGGGGTTGAAAAACTGTTTTTT. Translating it yields CASSIGTGVEKLFF.

The chain is built from TRBV15 and TRBJ2-1; the D call may be TRBD1 or TRBD2 (5 bases each). Germline V gives CDR1 LNHNV, CDR2 YYDKDF (reference sequence). The length of the CDR3 is 12 residues. The V gene lost 1 base and the J gene lost 10 bases, with 8 bases spanning the gap. CDR3 nucleotides: TGTGCCACCAGCAGAGTGGGGGAGGAGCAGTTCTTC. This encodes CATSRVGEEQFF.

The genes are TRBV11-3 and TRBJ2-5; D uncertain. The CDR3 extends over 13 amino acids. The V end was cut by 4 bases, the J end by 5 bases, with 11 bases between. Per germline, CDR1 SGHNT and CDR2 YENEEA. CDR3: CASSSSRGETQYF. CDR3 coding DNA: TGTGCCAGCAGCTCCAGTCGTGGGGAGACCCAGTACTTC.

This clone was seen just once. The CDR3: CASSEFRGGNTEAFF. In DNA, the CDR3 is TGTGCCAGCAGTGAATTCCGGGGGGGGAACACTGAAGCTTTCTTT. The chain recombines TRBV6-1 with TRBJ1-1, with a weak D call TRBD1 (5 bases). V was trimmed by 2 bases and J by 1 base, leaving 11 bases between them. CDR1 MNHNS and CDR2 SASEGT come from the germline V gene. The length of the CDR3 is 15 residues.

The chain employs TRBV15 and TRBJ1-1; D ambiguous. Germline-derived CDR1 and CDR2 are LNHNV and YYDKDF (reference sequence). Trimming shortened V by 0 bases and J by 6 bases, and 14 bases separated the two germline ends. This CDR3 region has 15 residues. The CDR3 protein is CATSRDRPGRAEAFF. CDR3 DNA: TGTGCCACCAGCAGAGATCGCCCGGGGAGGGCTGAAGCTTTCTTT.

Turning to this clone: An end of the junction does not agree with germline; a read error may underlie this. The chain carries TRBV7-3 and TRBJ2-6; D is perhaps TRBD1 (6 bases). From germline, CDR1 is SGHTA and CDR2 FQGTGA. This CDR3 spans 15 amino acids. CDR3 residues: CASRLTGTGANVLTF. The DNA of the CDR3 is TGTGCCAGCAGGTTAACAGGGACCGGGGCCAACGTCCTGACTTTC. The full variable domain, its missing parts supplied by reference TRBV7-3 and TRBJ2-6, is GAGVSQTPSNKVTEKGKYVELRCDPISGHTALYWYRQSLGQGPEFLIYFQGTGAADDSGLPNDRFFAVRPEGSVSTLKIQRTERGDSAVYLCASRLTGTGANVLTFGAGSRLTVL.

This sequence joins TRBV5-1 and TRBJ1-1; 9 bases are a match to TRBD1. Germline trimming cut 3 bases from V and 0 bases from J; bases unmatched to any gene: 6. The germline CDR1 and CDR2 sequences are SGHRS and YFSETQ. The CDR3 contains 16 residues. CDR3 bases: TGCGCCAGCAGCTCCGGGACAGGGAGTATGAACACTGAAGCTTTCTTT. Translation: CASSSGTGSMNTEAFF.

V gene TRBV19 combines with J gene TRBJ1-1; 10 bases map to TRBD1. Germline lookup yields CDR1 LNHDA and CDR2 SQIVND (reference sequence). Trimming took 3 bases from V and 5 from J; bases not matched to a gene: 15. This CDR3 has 18 amino acids. CDR3 loop: CASSILTARTGGKTEAFF. The DNA of the CDR3 is TGTGCCAGTAGTATTCTTACTGCGCGGACAGGGGGTAAAACTGAAGCTTTCTTT.

This clone was detected only once. J is TRBJ2-5 and V is TRBV6-6; D unresolved. The last part of the DNA fits TRBJ2-7 better; the J call may be wrong. Per the germline V gene, CDR1 is MNHNY and CDR2 is SVGAGI (reference sequence). The CDR3 runs to 14 residues. DNA of the CDR3: TGTGCCAGCAGTTACATGGCTGGTGGCGGCGAGCAGTACTTC. This codes for CASSYMAGGGEQYF.

The count of this clone is one. This rearrangement joins TRBV10-1 to TRBJ1-2; D might be TRBD1 (6 bases). CDR1 and CDR2 from the germline V gene are WNHNN and SYGVQD (reference sequence). V lost 5 bases and J lost 2, with 9 bases in between. CDR3 length equals 13 residues. The CDR3 nucleotides are TGCGCCAGCAGTTTGGACAGCAACTATGGCTACACCTTC. This codes for CASSLDSNYGYTF.

The rearrangement links TRBV5-6 to TRBJ1-1; TRBD1 might be the D (5 bases). V was trimmed by 4 bases and J by 8 bases, leaving 12 bases between them. This CDR3 contains 12 residues. The germline gives CDR1 SGHDT, CDR2 YYEEEE. The CDR3 spells CASSTGTPEAFF. In DNA, the CDR3 is TGTGCCAGCAGCACCGGGACTCCGGAAGCTTTCTTT.